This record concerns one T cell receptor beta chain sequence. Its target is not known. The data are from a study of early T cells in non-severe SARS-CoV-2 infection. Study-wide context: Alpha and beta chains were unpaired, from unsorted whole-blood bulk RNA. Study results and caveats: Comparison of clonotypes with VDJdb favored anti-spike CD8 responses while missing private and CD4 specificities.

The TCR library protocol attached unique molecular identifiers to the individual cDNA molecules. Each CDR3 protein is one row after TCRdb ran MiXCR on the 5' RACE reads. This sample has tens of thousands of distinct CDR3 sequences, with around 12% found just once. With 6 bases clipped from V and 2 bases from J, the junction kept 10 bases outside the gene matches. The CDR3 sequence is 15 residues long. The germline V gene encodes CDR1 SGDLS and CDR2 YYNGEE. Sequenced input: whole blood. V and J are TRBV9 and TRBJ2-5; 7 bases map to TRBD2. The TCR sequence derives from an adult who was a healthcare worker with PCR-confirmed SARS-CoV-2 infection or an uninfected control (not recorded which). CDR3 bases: TGTGCCAGCACAGAGACGGGGGGAGCACAAGAGACCCAGTACTTC. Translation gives CASTETGGAQETQYF.